A single sample gave rise to the 18 T cell receptor beta chains below, sequenced in a study of shared clonotypes between healthy human individuals. Assay used: immunoSEQ multiplex PCR; TCRdb lists only in-frame clones, some missing. The table records just over 2,000,000 clones, about 95% of them present only once. The sample was naive CD4+ T cells sorted from blood. As for subset: CD45RA+ positively selected. The receptors were gathered from a man younger than 30 in good health.

The rearrangement links TRBV27 to TRBJ1-1, with D hard to call. The CDR3 is made up of 13 amino acids. Per the germline V gene, CDR1 is MNHEY and CDR2 is SMNVEV (reference sequence). V dropped 2 bases and J dropped 3 bases, with 7 bases sitting between them. The CDR3 bases are TGTGCCAGCAGTTTAGCGGTCGACACTGAAGCTTTCTTT. Protein: CASSLAVDTEAFF.

The gene calls are TRBV14 and TRBJ1-4, with D maybe TRBD1 (5 bases). The germline CDR1 and CDR2 sequences are SGHDN and FVKESK. The V end was cut by 3 bases, the J end by 7 bases, with 15 bases between. The CDR3 has 15 amino acids. The CDR3 here is CASSQAGTSGEKLFF. The DNA of the CDR3 is TGTGCCAGCAGCCAGGCGGGGACCTCGGGTGAAAAACTGTTTTTT. Together with reference TRBV14 and TRBJ1-4, the CDR3 gives the full variable domain: EAGVTQFPSHSVIEKGQTVTLRCDPISGHDNLYWYRRVMGKEIKFLLHFVKESKQDESGMPNNRFLAERTGGTYSTLKVQPAELEDSGVYFCASSQAGTSGEKLFFGSGTQLSVL.

Only one count was recorded for this clone. The J gene is TRBJ1-2, the V gene TRBV7-3, with D possibly TRBD1 on 6 matching bases. This CDR3 is 13 amino acids long. Germline V lookup: CDR1 SGHTA, CDR2 FQGTGA. V was clipped by 5 bases and J by 8 bases, with 15 bases between them. The CDR3 DNA sequence: TGTGCCAGCAGCGCGACAGGAACCGGAGGCTACACCTTC. Encoded protein: CASSATGTGGYTF.

The chain recombines TRBV2 with TRBJ1-5, with TRBD1 matching over 7 bases. This CDR3 contains 15 residues. J was trimmed by 7 bases and V by 6 bases; bases with no gene match: 12. Germline loops: CDR1 SNHLY, CDR2 FYNNEI. CDR3 coding DNA: TGTGCCAGCAGCCCCCAGGGGGGGGCTCGCCAGCCCCAGCATTTT. Protein: CASSPQGGARQPQHF.

The chain uses TRBV30 and TRBJ1-2; D call uncertain. Trimming removed 0 bases from V and 8 bases from J, with 13 bases in between. CDR1 is GTSNPN, CDR2 SVGIG, per germline (reference sequence). The CDR3 length is 13 residues. CDR3 residues: CAWSVQRPGGYTF. CDR3 bases: TGTGCCTGGAGTGTACAGAGACCCGGGGGCTACACCTTC.

This chain connects TRBV5-1 to TRBJ2-3; no firm D call. This CDR3 has 14 residues. Germline loops: CDR1 SGHRS, CDR2 YFSETQ. The V and J ends lost 0 bases and 7 bases respectively, with 12 bases between them. The CDR3 DNA reads TGCGCCAGCAGCTTGGACCCTAGTCTAAATACGCAGTATTTT. It is translated as CASSLDPSLNTQYF.

J is TRBJ1-6 and V is TRBV30; 11 bases agree with TRBD1. Germline CDR1 and CDR2: GTSNPN and SVGIG (reference sequence). J gave up 9 bases and V 4 bases, and 5 bases lay outside the gene matches. CDR3 length: 14 residues. The CDR3 DNA reads TGTGCCTGGACCGGGACAGGGGGTTCTTCACCCCTCCACTTT. Protein: CAWTGTGGSSPLHF.

This chain joins TRBV6-6 and TRBJ1-1, with no clear D. Germline V gene data show CDR1 as MNHNY and CDR2 as SVGAGI (reference sequence). The CDR3 sequence is 14 residues long. V was cut by 7 bases and J by 0 bases, with 12 bases left in between. The CDR3: CASTATAMNTEAFF. The CDR3 DNA is TGTGCCAGCACTGCTACAGCGATGAACACTGAAGCTTTCTTT.

This chain connects TRBV6-5 to TRBJ1-2; 7 bases are shared with TRBD1. V was clipped by 5 bases and J by 4 bases; unmatched bases: 7. CDR3 length: 14 amino acids. The germline CDR1 and CDR2 sequences are MNHEY and SVGAGI. CDR3 loop: CASSQTGVIYGYTF. The CDR3 DNA reads as TGTGCCAGCAGTCAAACAGGGGTGATCTATGGCTACACCTTC.

This clone showed up just a few times. The chain links TRBV6-1 to TRBJ2-2, with 8 positions matching TRBD1. Germline CDR1 MNHNS, CDR2 SASEGT. V lost 5 bases and J lost 12; bases outside the gene matches: 14. The CDR3 extends over 15 amino acids. The CDR3 coding sequence is TGTGCCAGCAGTACCCCTCGGGCAGGGGGCATAAAGCTGTTTTTT. Its protein product is CASSTPRAGGIKLFF.

The rearrangement uses TRBV13 and TRBJ2-5; tentatively, D is TRBD1 (6 bases). This CDR3 region has 15 residues. Trimming pared 0 bases from V and 1 base from J, leaving 9 bases between. CDR1 and CDR2 (germline): PRHDT, FYEKMQ (reference sequence). CDR3 bases: TGTGCCAGCAGCTTAGGGCGGACAGCCCAAGAGACCCAGTACTTC. Its translation: CASSLGRTAQETQYF.

This clone was seen a single time. V usage is TRBV4-3 and J usage is TRBJ2-5; TRBD1 aligns across 7 bases. V lost 2 bases to trimming and J lost 3 bases; unmatched junction nucleotides: 6. The CDR3 is made up of 15 amino acids. Per the germline V gene, CDR1 is LGHNA and CDR2 is YSLEER. The CDR3, as DNA: TGCGCCAGCAGCCAACGGACAGGAGTCAAAGAGACCCAGTACTTC. Translating gives CASSQRTGVKETQYF.

V is TRBV28 and J is TRBJ1-2, with TRBD1 matching 7 bases. This CDR3 spans 13 amino acids. With V trimmed by 5 bases and J by 6 bases, 6 bases remained unmatched. CDR1 MDHEN and CDR2 SYDVKM come from the germline V gene. For the CDR3, the DNA is TGTGCCAGCAGTCTAAGACAGGGAAATGGCTACACCTTC. Protein: CASSLRQGNGYTF.

Comment on this clone: This may stem from a read error, because a much larger clone lies one nucleotide away. This sequence joins TRBV4-3 and TRBJ2-7; D uncertain. The CDR3 runs to 13 residues. In germline, CDR1 is LGHNA, CDR2 YSLEER. Deletions cut 8 bases from V and 2 bases from J, with 13 bases between. CDR3 DNA: TGCGCCAGCTCCCCGAAGCCGGCCTACGAGCAGTACTTC. Translated, it gives CASSPKPAYEQYF.

On this clone: The same CDR3 also results from other DNA sequences found in this sample. The chain has TRBV4-3 and TRBJ2-7, with TRBD2 matching 11 bases. Germline V lookup: CDR1 LGHNA, CDR2 YSLEER. The V and J ends lost 4 bases and 1 base, in that order; junction bases with no gene match: 3. This CDR3 contains 15 residues. The CDR3 loop reads CASSLGTSGSYEQYF. In DNA, the CDR3 is TGCGCCAGCAGCCTCGGGACTAGCGGATCCTACGAGCAGTACTTC.

V is TRBV7-2 and J is TRBJ2-7, with D possibly being TRBD1 (6 bases). V was clipped by 1 base and J by 7 bases, with 11 bases between them. Germline V gene sequence: CDR1 SGHTA, CDR2 FQGNSA. CDR3 length: 13 residues. The CDR3 loop reads CASSLERGQEQYF. As DNA, the CDR3 is TGTGCCAGCAGCTTAGAGAGGGGACAAGAGCAGTACTTC.

This rearrangement joins TRBV2 to TRBJ2-3; possibly TRBD2 for D (6 bases). Deletions cut 5 bases from V and 1 base from J, with 16 bases between. The CDR3 is 16 residues long. Germline loops: CDR1 SNHLY, CDR2 FYNNEI. The CDR3 DNA follows: TGTGCCAGCAGTTCGACCGGGAGTGGGGGCACAGATACGCAGTATTTT. It yields the protein CASSSTGSGGTDTQYF.

In DNA, the CDR3 is TGTGCCAGCAGCTTAGAAGGCGTTTCCTACGAGCAGTACTTC. This codes for CASSLEGVSYEQYF. This rearrangement joins TRBV7-9 to TRBJ2-7; D ambiguous. Trimming removed 1 base from V and 1 base from J, with 8 bases in between. CDR3 length equals 14 residues. Per germline, CDR1 SEHNR and CDR2 FQNEAQ (reference sequence).